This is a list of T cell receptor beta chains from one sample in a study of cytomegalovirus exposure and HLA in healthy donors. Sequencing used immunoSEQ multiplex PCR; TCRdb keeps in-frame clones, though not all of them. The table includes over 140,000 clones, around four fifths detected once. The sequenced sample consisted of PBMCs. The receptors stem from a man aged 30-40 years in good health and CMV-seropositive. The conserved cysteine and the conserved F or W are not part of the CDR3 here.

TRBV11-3 ASSFSSGTGEQY
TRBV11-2 ASSSPGTGGVRDTQY
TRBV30 ALKPGQENSPLH
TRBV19 ASIGTRQGGLNTEAF
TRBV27 ASSTGTGRYEQY
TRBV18 ASSPMTGTVNQPQH
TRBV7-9 ASSRAGVWLHT
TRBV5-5 ASSAFSGTVYEQY
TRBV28 ASSIFGVGYT
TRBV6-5 ASSYSQGAGEQY
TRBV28 ASTAGQGGYNSPLH